This T cell receptor beta chain was observed in a study of PD-1 blockade in classical Hodgkin lymphoma (TCRdb year 2020). Notes on the research overall: Nivolumab dosing was 3 mg/kg intravenously every 2 weeks, continuing until either disease progression or unacceptable toxicity. The study used TCR beta sequencing and CyTOF to define a peripheral blood immune signature of response to PD-1 blockade in classical Hodgkin lymphoma. General conclusions and limits of the study: A significant rise by C4D1 was seen in CD4+ but not CD8+ TCR diversity (p=0.0027 vs p=0.16), with the rise being most apparent in complete responders (p=0.02). Only a single clinical trial cohort was studied, and what caused the repertoire differences, possibly disease activity or prior therapy, remained undefined. Baseline TCR diversity was reported as lower in newly diagnosed patients than in healthy donors, and lower still in relapsed/refractory patients. Baseline diversity similar to that of newly diagnosed patients was observed in trial patients achieving complete response, whereas significantly lower diversity was observed in partial responders and progressors. Lower diversity was seen in patients whose nivolumab began less than 1 year after ASCT, and these patients were left out of later analyses so that immune reconstitution would not confound the results.

Interpreted using the paper, the time point label stands for: cycle 1 day 1 (C1D1), immediately before nivolumab initiation. Relapse after autologous stem cell transplantation had occurred in all trial patients, and cohorts A, B and C were distinguished by prior brentuximab vedotin exposure. The trial cohort included 50 to 60 patients with relapsed/refractory classical Hodgkin lymphoma, and each patient had a best overall response of complete response, partial response or progressive disease. Single-agent nivolumab was administered to trial patients in the multi-cohort phase II CheckMate 205 trial. An independent review committee assessed best overall response by applying the 2007 International Working Group response criteria. Trial PBMCs were collected immediately before nivolumab initiation (C1D1) and during therapy at cycle 2 day 1 and cycle 4 day 1. Peripheral blood was collected in 8 mL Vacutainer Cell Preparation Tubes, from which PBMCs were isolated by centrifugation and then cryopreserved.

Including cysteine and phenylalanine, the CDR3 has 13 amino acids. Only CDR3 DNA is held: 39 bases, read in frame from base 1. The V end loses 0 bases and the J end loses 7 bases, and a stretch of 10 bases separates them. CDR1 and CDR2 (SGHRS, YFSETQ) derive from the germline V gene. This clone was observed a handful of times. The target of this receptor is not known. Per-base quality was not reported, and no clone a single base away is much larger than it. Genomic DNA was extracted with the Qiagen DNeasy kit from unsorted PBMCs and from negatively selected CD4+ and CD8+ fractions. TCR beta CDR3 regions were subjected to amplification by immunoSEQ multiplex PCR with primers that anneal to V and J segments. Amplification bias was minimized using a synthetic immune receptor repertoire, and residual bias was removed computationally after sequencing. Under the source paper's analysis protocol: Repertoire diversity was quantified as the Shannon entropy index using custom Python scripts. Unsorted, CD4+ and CD8+ repertoires were examined separately, except in combined analyses, for which CD4+ and CD8+ sequences were merged in silico. Clonal expansion was defined as at least a 2-fold frequency increase after treatment relative to C1D1, with a pseudocount of 0.5 for undetected baseline clones. Singleton clones were defined as clones with 0 or 1 copy at C1D1, and non-singleton clones were defined as clones with 2 or more copies. Clones expanded in unsorted samples were labelled as CD4+, CD8+ or unknown by matching protein sequences in sorted samples from the same patient. Wilcoxon tests on paired samples were used to test changes in diversity from C1D1 to C4D1. Here the immuneACCESS table is served through TCRdb, limited to in-frame sequences with V and J called. Missing clones are a known gap in these copies; in checked studies unresolved V genes cover under half, and the rest lacks a known reason. V, J and clone size are those of that table, while D and trimming were read from the DNA. The sample table records 40,000 to 45,000 clones; 71% of these occur just once. About 3% of the sample is in the top ten clones.

This clonotype originated in a human donor with classical Hodgkin lymphoma. The V gene is TRBV5-1 and the J gene is TRBJ1-2; no confident D gene assignment can be made. The source material was peripheral blood mononuclear cells (PBMCs), sampled at baseline. The sequenced DNA: TGCGCCAGCAGCTTGGGCATCGCCGGTGGCTACACCTTC. Translated, it reads CASSLGIAGGYTF.